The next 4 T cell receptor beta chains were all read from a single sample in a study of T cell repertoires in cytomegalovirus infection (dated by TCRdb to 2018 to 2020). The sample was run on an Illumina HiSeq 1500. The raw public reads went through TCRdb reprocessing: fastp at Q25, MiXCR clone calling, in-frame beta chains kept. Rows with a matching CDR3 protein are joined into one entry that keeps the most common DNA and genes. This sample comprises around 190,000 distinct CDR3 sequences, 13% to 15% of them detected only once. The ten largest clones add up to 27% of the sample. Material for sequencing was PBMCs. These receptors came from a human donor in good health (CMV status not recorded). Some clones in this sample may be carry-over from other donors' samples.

CDR3 nucleotides: TGTGCCAGCAGCCCGAGCCCACTAGCGGGAGCCAATGAGCAGTTCTTC. The encoded protein is CASSPSPLAGANEQFF. The genes are TRBV14 and TRBJ2-1; 11 bases agree with TRBD2. CDR3 size: 16 residues. V shed 4 bases and J 6 bases; nucleotides not matched to a gene: 8. Germline lookup yields CDR1 SGHDN and CDR2 FVKESK.

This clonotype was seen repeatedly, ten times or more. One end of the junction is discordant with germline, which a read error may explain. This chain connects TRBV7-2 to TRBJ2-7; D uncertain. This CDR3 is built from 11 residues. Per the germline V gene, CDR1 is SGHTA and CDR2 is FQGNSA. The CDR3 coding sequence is TGTGCCAGCAGCTTAGGCTCTGGGCCGATCTTC. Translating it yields CASSLGSGPIF.

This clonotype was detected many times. The CDR3 DNA is TGCGCCAGCAGCTTCGGACAGGGAACGGGAAACACCATATATTTT. Protein sequence: CASSFGQGTGNTIYF. The J gene is TRBJ1-3, the V gene TRBV4-1, with 8 bases that match TRBD1. The CDR3 covers 15 residues. Germline V gene lookup returns CDR1 MGHRA and CDR2 YSYEKL. V trimming: 5 bases; J trimming: 4 bases; junction bases outside the gene matches: 7.

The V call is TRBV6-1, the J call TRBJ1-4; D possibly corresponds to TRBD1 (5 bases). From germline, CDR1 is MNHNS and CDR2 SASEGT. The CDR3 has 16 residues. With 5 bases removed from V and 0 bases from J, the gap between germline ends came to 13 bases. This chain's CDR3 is CASSRDGLATNEKLFF. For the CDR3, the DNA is TGTGCCAGCAGTCGGGACGGACTTGCAACTAATGAAAAACTGTTTTTT.